The 18 T cell receptor beta chains below all came from one sample that was sequenced in a study of CD8 T cells in ankylosing spondylitis. Study-wide results and limits: Seemingly characteristic of ankylosing spondylitis blood was a TCR beta motif consisting of about 8 highly homologous variants.

Each CDR3 protein is one row after TCRdb ran MiXCR on the 5' RACE reads. The table has fewer than 550,000 distinct CDR3 sequences, roughly 5% seen once; the top ten hold roughly 3.3%. Their antigens are not known. The source material was blood, either unsorted or a sorted T cell fraction (not recorded which). These receptors were obtained from a male donor with ankylosing spondylitis.

This clonotype was seen many times. The chain combines TRBV28 with TRBJ1-2, with D possibly being TRBD1 (5 bases). The ends were cut back, 6 bases at V and 4 bases at J, with 18 bases in the middle. Germline lookup yields CDR1 MDHEN and CDR2 SYDVKM. The CDR3 has 15 amino acids. CDR3 nucleotide sequence: TGTGCCAGCAGCCTTCACTCCGGGACGGTCTATGGCTACACCTTC. Translating it yields CASSLHSGTVYGYTF.

This clonotype was counted at least ten times. V and J are TRBV6-1 and TRBJ1-1; the D gene is possibly TRBD1 (6 bases). This CDR3 is 15 amino acids long. The V gene lost 3 bases and the J gene lost 1 base, with 12 bases spanning the gap. CDR1 and CDR2 (germline): MNHNS, SASEGT. CDR3 DNA: TGTGCCAGCAGTGATCAGACAGGACGGAACACTGAAGCTTTCTTT. Translation gives CASSDQTGRNTEAFF.

Many counts were recorded for this clonotype. The chain uses TRBV28 and TRBJ2-7, with 10 bases lining up with TRBD1. Germline V gene data show CDR1 as MDHEN and CDR2 as SYDVKM. This CDR3 is 14 amino acids long. The J segment lost 4 bases and the V segment lost 3 bases, leaving 3 bases of the junction unmatched. The CDR3 nucleotides are TGTGCCAGCAGTTTTGGGGACAGGGGATACGAGCAGTACTTC. It specifies CASSFGDRGYEQYF. The whole variable domain, remainder taken from reference TRBV28 and TRBJ2-7, is DVKVTQSSRYLVKRTGEKVFLECVQDMDHENMFWYRQDPGLGLRLIYFSYDVKMKEKGDIPEGYSVSREKKERFSLILESASTNQTSMYLCASSFGDRGYEQYFGPGTRLTVT.

This clonotype occurred many times. The V call is TRBV27, the J call TRBJ1-6; unclear D gene. The CDR3 is 13 amino acids. The V and J ends lost 3 bases and 8 bases respectively, with 8 bases between them. Germline CDR1 and CDR2: MNHEY and SMNVEV (reference sequence). Here the CDR3 reads CASSFLGHSPLHF. For the CDR3, the DNA is TGTGCCAGCAGTTTTTTGGGCCATTCACCCCTCCACTTT.

This clonotype was picked up many times. The gene calls are TRBV27 and TRBJ2-7, with 9 positions matching TRBD1. Trimming took 0 bases from V and 0 from J; bases not matched to a gene: 3. The CDR3 sequence is 16 residues long. The germline CDR1 and CDR2 sequences are MNHEY and SMNVEV (reference sequence). CDR3 protein: CASSLSPQGASYEQYF. CDR3 nucleotide sequence: TGTGCCAGCAGTTTATCACCACAGGGGGCCTCCTACGAGCAGTACTTC.

This clonotype was seen at least ten times. This rearrangement joins TRBV3-1 to TRBJ2-5; 7 nucleotides agree with TRBD1. Germline V CDR1 and CDR2: LGHDT, YNNKEL (reference sequence). The CDR3 has 13 residues. The V segment lost 4 bases and the J segment 5 bases; nucleotides outside the gene matches: 4. The CDR3 spells CASSPGQEETQYF. CDR3 coding DNA: TGTGCCAGCAGCCCCGGACAGGAGGAGACCCAGTACTTC.

At least ten counts were recorded for this clonotype. The chain combines TRBV10-3 with TRBJ2-6; 8 positions match TRBD1. Germline V CDR1 and CDR2: ENHRY, SYGVKD. The CDR3 totals 18 residues. The junction had 7 bases not matched to a gene; V was cut back by 3 bases and J by 0 bases. For the CDR3, the DNA is TGTGCCATCAGTGAAGGAAACAGGGGGAGCTCTGGGGCCAACGTCCTGACTTTC. Its translation: CAISEGNRGSSGANVLTF.

This clonotype has a count of ten or more. This chain joins TRBV11-2 and TRBJ1-4; 10 bases are a match to TRBD1. Unmatched junction bases numbered 5, after V lost 5 bases and J lost 5 bases. The V gene's germline CDR1 is SGHAT and CDR2 FQNNGV. This CDR3 comprises 15 residues. CDR3 sequence (DNA): TGTGCCAGCAGCCCGTGGACAGGGGGAAATGAAAAACTGTTTTTT. It translates to CASSPWTGGNEKLFF.

This clonotype was counted ten times or more. This chain uses TRBV5-5 with TRBJ2-7; TRBD1 might be the D (6 bases). This CDR3 has 16 amino acids. CDR1 is SGHKS, CDR2 YYEKEE, per germline (reference sequence). With 2 bases removed from V and 0 bases from J, the gap between germline ends came to 15 bases. CDR3 in amino acids: CASSFPSGTPSYEQYF. As DNA, the CDR3 is TGTGCCAGCAGCTTCCCTTCGGGGACACCCTCCTACGAGCAGTACTTC.

At least ten counts were recorded for this clonotype. V and J are TRBV7-2 and TRBJ2-7, with a tentative D call TRBD1 (6 bases). Germline CDR1 reads SGHTA; CDR2 reads FQGNSA. The germline V and J ends were trimmed by 2 bases and 2 bases, with 10 bases remaining between them. There are 14 residues in the CDR3. As DNA, the CDR3 is TGTGCCAGCAGCTTACTGGGGACACCCTACGAGCAGTACTTC. Translating it yields CASSLLGTPYEQYF.

This clonotype has only a few counts. This sequence joins TRBV4-2 and TRBJ1-1; TRBD1 agrees at 8 bases. J gave up 3 bases and V 1 base, and 4 bases lay outside the gene matches. The CDR3 is 15 amino acids. Germline CDR1 is LGHNA and CDR2 is YNFKEQ. The DNA of the CDR3 is TGTGCCAGCAGCCAAGTCGCACAGGGGGACACTGAAGCTTTCTTT. It encodes CASSQVAQGDTEAFF.

For this clonotype: It may be a read error: a sequence one base away is much more abundant. The chain uses TRBV7-9 and TRBJ2-2, with D possibly matching TRBD2 (5 bases). CDR1 is SEHNR and CDR2 is FQNEAQ in the germline V gene (reference sequence). CDR3 length: 14 residues. CDR3 amino acids: CASSLARHTGELYF. CDR3 DNA: TGTGCCAGCAGCTTAGCACGGCACACCGGGGAGCTGTATTTT.

Ten or more counts support this clonotype. The rearrangement links TRBV7-2 to TRBJ2-7; weak D call: TRBD2 (6 bases). The CDR3 has 15 amino acids. CDR1 is SGHTA, CDR2 FQGNSA, per germline. The germline V and J ends were trimmed by 1 base and 1 base, with 11 bases remaining between them. The DNA for the CDR3 is TGTGCCAGCAGCTTAGTTGTAGCGGTTTCCTACGAGCAGTACTTC. Amino acids: CASSLVVAVSYEQYF.

This clonotype was counted many times. The rearrangement joins TRBV5-1 to TRBJ2-3, with D tentatively TRBD1 or TRBD2 (5 bases each). The germline gives CDR1 SGHRS, CDR2 YFSETQ. Deletions cut 3 bases from V and 3 bases from J, with 23 bases between. The CDR3 is 18 residues long. In DNA, the CDR3 is TGCGCCAGCAGCTCGTACTTGGGGGACCCGGAGTTGACAGATACGCAGTATTTT. Translated: CASSSYLGDPELTDTQYF.

This chain joins TRBV7-2 and TRBJ2-5, with 7 bases matching TRBD2. The CDR3 extends over 16 amino acids. V lost 5 bases to trimming and J lost 1 base; unmatched junction nucleotides: 10. The germline V gene has CDR1 SGHTA and CDR2 FQGNSA. CDR3: CASSKSTSVGQETQYF. CDR3 in DNA: TGTGCCAGCAGCAAATCAACTAGCGTCGGCCAAGAGACCCAGTACTTC.

This clonotype appeared many times. V and J are TRBV4-2 and TRBJ2-3, with 8 bases aligning to TRBD2. This CDR3 has 17 residues. Germline V CDR1 and CDR2: LGHNA, YNFKEQ. The ends lost 4 bases at V and 4 bases at J; junction bases unmatched: 13. CDR3 in amino acids: CASSPNQLAGISDTQYF. In DNA form, the CDR3 reads TGTGCCAGCAGCCCTAATCAGCTAGCGGGTATATCAGATACGCAGTATTTT.

This clonotype was detected many times. The chain recombines TRBV6-5 with TRBJ2-1; D gene uncertain. The CDR3 extends over 13 amino acids. V was cut by 2 bases and J by 7 bases, with 9 bases left in between. Looked up from germline, CDR1 is MNHEY and CDR2 is SVGAGI. The CDR3 nucleotides read TGTGCCAGCAGTTACGTCGCGAAAAATGAGCAGTTCTTC. Amino acids: CASSYVAKNEQFF.

This clonotype was recorded many times. The chain combines TRBV4-1 with TRBJ1-2; D uncertain. The CDR3 runs to 13 residues. V was clipped by 4 bases and J by 7 bases, with 13 bases between them. Germline values: CDR1 MGHRA, CDR2 YSYEKL. This CDR3 is CASSPTQGGGYTF. CDR3 sequence (DNA): TGCGCCAGCAGCCCCACTCAAGGTGGTGGCTACACCTTC.